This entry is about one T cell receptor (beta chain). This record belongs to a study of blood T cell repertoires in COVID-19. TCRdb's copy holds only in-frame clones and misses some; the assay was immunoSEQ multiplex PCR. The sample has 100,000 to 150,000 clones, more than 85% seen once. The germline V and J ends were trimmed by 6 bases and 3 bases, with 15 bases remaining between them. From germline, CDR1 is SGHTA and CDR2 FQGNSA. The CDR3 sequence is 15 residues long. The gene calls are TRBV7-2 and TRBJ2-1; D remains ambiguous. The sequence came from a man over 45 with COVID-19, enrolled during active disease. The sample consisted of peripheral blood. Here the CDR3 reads CASSLLAEIYNEQFF. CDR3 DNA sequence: TGTGCCAGCAGTTTGTTGGCGGAGATCTACAATGAGCAGTTCTTC.